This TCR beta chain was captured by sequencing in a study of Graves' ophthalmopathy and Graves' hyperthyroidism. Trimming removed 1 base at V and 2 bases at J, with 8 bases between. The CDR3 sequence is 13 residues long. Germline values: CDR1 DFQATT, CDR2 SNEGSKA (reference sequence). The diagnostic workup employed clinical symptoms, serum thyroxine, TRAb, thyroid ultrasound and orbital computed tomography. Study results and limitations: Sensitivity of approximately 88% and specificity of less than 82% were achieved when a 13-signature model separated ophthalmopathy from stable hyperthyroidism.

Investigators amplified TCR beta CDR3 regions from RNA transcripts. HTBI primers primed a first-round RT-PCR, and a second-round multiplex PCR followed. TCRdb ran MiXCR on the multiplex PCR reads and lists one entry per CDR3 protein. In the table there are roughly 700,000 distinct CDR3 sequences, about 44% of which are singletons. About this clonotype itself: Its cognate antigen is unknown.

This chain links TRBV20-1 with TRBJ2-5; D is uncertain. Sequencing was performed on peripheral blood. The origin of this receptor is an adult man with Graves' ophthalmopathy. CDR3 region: CSARVHGQETQYF. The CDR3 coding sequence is TGCAGTGCTAGAGTTCACGGTCAAGAGACCCAGTACTTC.